This entry lists 5 T cell receptor beta chains sequenced from one sample in a study of T cell responses to AZD1222 COVID-19 vaccine (dated by TCRdb to 2020 to 2022). The sample's time point, from its label and the paper: baseline before first vaccination. The library was obtained by the immunoSEQ multiplex PCR assay. The table comes from immuneACCESS by way of TCRdb, which keeps in-frame sequences with V and J called. Part of the clones is missing from these tables; in studies checked, under half for an unresolved V gene and the rest for unknown reasons. This sample has about 44,000 clones in its table, and around 80% of those were observed once. About 3.9% of the sample goes to the ten largest clones. The sequences come from peripheral blood, collected on day 0 of AZD1222 vaccination. These receptors were obtained from an adult in good health.

The chain uses TRBV5-1 and TRBJ2-7; D uncertain. Germline values: CDR1 SGHRS, CDR2 YFSETQ. This CDR3 is 13 amino acids long. V lost 0 bases and J 0 bases, leaving 4 bases between the germline ends. CDR3 region: CASSLEASYEQYF. The CDR3 DNA is TGCGCCAGCAGCTTGGAGGCCTCCTACGAGCAGTACTTC.

This rearrangement joins TRBV28 to TRBJ1-2; possibly TRBD1 for D (5 bases). The CDR3 length is 16 residues. V was pared by 5 bases and J by 5 bases, with 21 bases between. Germline CDR1 MDHEN, CDR2 SYDVKM. CDR3: CASSQNWAGRMYGYTF. The CDR3 DNA reads TGTGCCAGCAGTCAAAACTGGGCAGGGAGAATGTATGGCTACACCTTC.

This clone was seen a handful of times. The chain combines TRBV27 with TRBJ2-3; either TRBD1 or TRBD2 may supply D (5 bases each). V shed 4 bases and J shed 1 base, with 15 bases lying between them. Germline V gene sequence: CDR1 MNHEY, CDR2 SMNVEV (reference sequence). The CDR3 sequence is 16 residues long. CDR3 sequence (DNA): TGTGCCAGCAGTTCACCGGGGCGAGGGGGCACAGATACGCAGTATTTT. Its protein is CASSSPGRGGTDTQYF.

A few counts support this clone. Lacking the conserved final phenylalanine or tryptophan, this CDR3 likely reflects a read error. Because the CDR3's place on the DNA is in doubt, the DNA is left out and the CDR3 is given as listed by TCRdb. The gene calls are TRBV30 and TRBJ1-2. Germline CDR1 reads GTSNPN; CDR2 reads SVGIG (reference sequence). The CDR3 is 10 amino acids long, termini counted. Here the CDR3 reads CAWGPRGGRV.

This clone was seen once. The chain carries TRBV5-6 and TRBJ1-1; D might be TRBD1 (5 bases). CDR3 length equals 13 residues. CDR1 and CDR2 from the germline V gene are SGHDT and YYEEEE. Trimming pared 2 bases from V and 1 base from J, leaving 6 bases between. The CDR3 here is CASSFDRNTEAFF. CDR3 in DNA: TGTGCCAGCAGCTTTGACAGGAACACTGAAGCTTTCTTT.